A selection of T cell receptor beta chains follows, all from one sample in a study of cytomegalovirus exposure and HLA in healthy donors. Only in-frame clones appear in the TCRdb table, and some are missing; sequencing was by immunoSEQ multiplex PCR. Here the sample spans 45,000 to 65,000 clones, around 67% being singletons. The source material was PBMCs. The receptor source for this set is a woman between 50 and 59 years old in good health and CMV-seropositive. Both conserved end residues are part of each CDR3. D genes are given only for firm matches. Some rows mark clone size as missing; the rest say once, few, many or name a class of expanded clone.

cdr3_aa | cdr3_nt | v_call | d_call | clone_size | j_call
CASSLGGMGNIQYF | TGTGCCAGCAGCTTAGGGGGAATGGGAAACATTCAGTACTTC | TRBV5-6 | - | once | TRBJ2-4
CASSRTLQVINEKLFF | TGTGCCAGCAGCCGAACCTTACAGGTCATTAATGAAAAACTGTTTTTT | TRBV7-2 | - | - | TRBJ1-4
CASRRGYYEQYF | TGTGCCAGCAGAAGGGGGTACTACGAGCAGTACTTC | TRBV28 | - | - | TRBJ2-7
CSVEGLSGAYEQYF | TGCAGCGTTGAAGGACTTTCGGGAGCCTACGAGCAGTACTTC | TRBV29-1 | - | - | TRBJ2-7
CASSKASGNYEQYF | TGTGCCAGTAGTAAGGCTAGCGGAAACTACGAGCAGTACTTC | TRBV19 | TRBD2 | - | TRBJ2-7
CASSPPPGQGAFVWLYTGELFF | TGTGCCAGTAGTCCACCCCCGGGACAGGGGGCGTTTGTATGGCTGTACACCGGGGAGCTGTTTTTT | TRBV19 | TRBD1 | - | TRBJ2-2
CAWTVNNEQFF | TGTGCCTGGACGGTAAACAATGAGCAGTTCTTC | TRBV30 | - | - | TRBJ2-1
CASSLGRANEKLFF | TGTGCCAGCAGCTTGGGCAGGGCAAATGAAAAACTGTTTTTT | TRBV5-5 | - | few | TRBJ1-4
CASSMGFRGSSYGYTF | TGTGCCAGTAGTATGGGATTTAGGGGGAGTAGCTATGGCTACACCTTC | TRBV19 | - | - | TRBJ1-2
CASRGARLNTEAFF | TGTGCCAGCAGAGGGGCCCGGTTGAACACTGAAGCTTTCTTT | TRBV27 | - | few | TRBJ1-1
CATNEAGRYEQYF | TGTGCCACCAACGAGGCGGGGAGGTACGAGCAGTACTTC | TRBV10-3 | - | few | TRBJ2-7
CASSTEFAGNEQFF | TGTGCCAGCAGCACCGAATTTGCAGGGAATGAGCAGTTCTTC | TRBV7-2 | - | - | TRBJ2-1
CASNRGGTARGDQPQHF | TGTGCCAGCAACAGGGGGGGAACGGCTCGAGGCGATCAGCCCCAGCATTTT | TRBV5-8 | TRBD1 | - | TRBJ1-5
CASSPYAAGANTGELFF | TGTGCCAGCTCACCGTATGCAGCGGGGGCGAACACCGGGGAGCTGTTTTTT | TRBV18 | TRBD2 | - | TRBJ2-2
CATSRVLGASGMPRGQPQHF | TGTGCCACCAGCAGAGTGTTGGGAGCTAGCGGGATGCCGAGGGGTCAGCCCCAGCATTTT | TRBV15 | - | - | TRBJ1-5
CASSTGGTQYF | TGTGCCAGCAGCACGGGGGGTACGCAGTATTTT | TRBV7-2 | TRBD2 | - | TRBJ2-3
CASTPGGAETQYF | TGTGCCAGCACACCGGGGGGGGCGGAGACCCAGTACTTC | TRBV5-6 | TRBD2 | - | TRBJ2-5
CASSPLRGASYEQYF | TGTGCCAGCAGCCCCCTGCGGGGAGCTTCCTACGAGCAGTACTTC | TRBV7-9 | - | - | TRBJ2-7
CASSLRRATYNEQFF | TGTGCCAGCAGCTTACGCAGGGCCACCTACAATGAGCAGTTCTTC | TRBV5-4 | - | - | TRBJ2-1
CSVLPRGNEQFF | TGCAGCGTTCTTCCCAGGGGCAATGAGCAGTTCTTC | TRBV29-1 | - | - | TRBJ2-1
CASSVGTVQDIQYF | TGTGCCAGCAGCGTAGGGACAGTACAGGACATTCAGTACTTC | TRBV9 | - | - | TRBJ2-4
CASSVNYWTLNTGELFF | TGCGCCAGCAGCGTCAATTACTGGACTTTGAACACCGGGGAGCTGTTTTTT | TRBV4-3 | - | few | TRBJ2-2
CASSELLNEQFF | TGTGCCAGCAGTGAGTTACTCAATGAGCAGTTCTTC | TRBV2 | - | - | TRBJ2-1
CASSYRTGGNEQYF | TGTGCCAGCAGTTATCGGACAGGGGGTAACGAGCAGTACTTC | TRBV6-6 | TRBD1 | - | TRBJ2-7
CASSLRGNYGYTF | TGTGCCAGCAGCTTAAGGGGTAACTATGGCTACACCTTC | TRBV7-9 | - | - | TRBJ1-2
CASSIPGTGDNSPLHF | TGTGCCAGTAGTATCCCCGGGACAGGGGATAATTCACCCCTCCACTTT | TRBV19 | TRBD1 | - | TRBJ1-6
CASSFRGRSTEAFF | TGTGCCAGCAGTTTCAGGGGGCGAAGCACTGAAGCTTTCTTT | TRBV6-5 | TRBD1 | - | TRBJ1-1
CASKFRGGTGVSGANVLTF | TGTGCCAGCAAGTTTAGGGGAGGGACAGGGGTCTCTGGGGCCAACGTCCTGACTTTC | TRBV27 | TRBD1 | - | TRBJ2-6
CASSYYRAGYEQFF | TGCGCCAGCAGCTATTACCGAGCGGGCTATGAGCAGTTCTTC | TRBV5-1 | - | - | TRBJ2-1
CASSIRGQPQHF | TGTGCCAGTAGTATTCGGGGTCAGCCCCAGCATTTT | TRBV19 | - | once | TRBJ1-5
CVRSNHCWGGDYGYTF | TGTGTCAGAAGCAATCATTGCTGGGGGGGAGACTATGGCTACACCTTC | TRBV7-5 | - | - | TRBJ1-2
CASSSNIGQGKVGAFF | TGTGCCAGCAGCTCTAATATCGGACAGGGGAAAGTTGGAGCTTTCTTT | TRBV7-9 | TRBD1 | - | TRBJ1-1
CASSLRWAGGAVDTQYF | TGTGCCAGCAGCTTACGGTGGGCGGGAGGGGCGGTCGATACGCAGTATTTT | TRBV7-8 | TRBD2 | once | TRBJ2-3
CASSWTSGAPETQYF | TGTGCCAGCAGCTGGACTAGCGGGGCCCCCGAGACCCAGTACTTC | TRBV11-2 | TRBD2 | - | TRBJ2-5
CASSENLKGGEQYF | TGTGCCAGCAGTGAGAACTTAAAAGGGGGCGAGCAGTACTTC | TRBV2 | - | once | TRBJ2-7
CAWSEKGNGQPQHF | TGTGCCTGGAGTGAGAAGGGGAACGGGCAGCCCCAGCATTTT | TRBV30 | - | - | TRBJ1-5
CASSVGQSETQYF | TGTGCCAGCAGCGTAGGACAGTCAGAGACCCAGTACTTC | TRBV9 | - | once | TRBJ2-5
CASRTGNQPQHF | TGTGCCAGCAGGACAGGCAATCAGCCCCAGCATTTT | TRBV2 | - | few | TRBJ1-5
CASSPGLNYNEQFF | TGCGCCAGCAGCCCGGGACTCAACTACAATGAGCAGTTCTTC | TRBV5-1 | - | - | TRBJ2-1
CASSSHRGVDYGYTF | TGTGCCAGCAGCTCACACCGCGGGGTCGACTATGGCTACACCTTC | TRBV11-2 | - | - | TRBJ1-2
CAARGEHYGYTF | TGTGCCGCACGGGGGGAACACTATGGCTACACCTTC | TRBV27 | - | - | TRBJ1-2
CASGEGGTGRSTEAFF | TGCGCCAGCGGAGAAGGGGGGACAGGGAGGTCCACTGAAGCTTTCTTT | TRBV5-1 | TRBD1 | few | TRBJ1-1
CASSLVDRGYEQYF | TGTGCCAGCAGCTTAGTGGACAGGGGCTACGAGCAGTACTTC | TRBV7-9 | TRBD1 | - | TRBJ2-7
CASSVGVGNTEAFF | TGTGCCAGCAGCGTCGGGGTGGGGAACACTGAAGCTTTCTTT | TRBV9 | - | - | TRBJ1-1
CASSYSTGSNTEAFF | TGTGCCAGCAGTTACTCGACAGGTTCTAACACTGAAGCTTTCTTT | TRBV6-5 | - | few | TRBJ1-1
CASSSQGQGASTEAFF | TGTGCCAGCAGTTCCCAGGGACAGGGGGCGAGCACTGAAGCTTTCTTT | TRBV6-6 | TRBD1 | many | TRBJ1-1
CASSADRGYTEAFF | TGTGCCAGCAGCGCGGACAGGGGTTACACTGAAGCTTTCTTT | TRBV5-6 | TRBD1 | - | TRBJ1-1
CASSSDLISPLHF | TGTGCCAGCAGCTCCGACTTAATTTCACCCCTCCACTTT | TRBV7-3 | - | - | TRBJ1-6
CASSTGPNQPQHF | TGTGCCAGCAGTACAGGGCCGAATCAGCCCCAGCATTTT | TRBV6-4 | - | - | TRBJ1-5
CASSGTGVYEQYF | TGTGCCAGCAGCGGGACAGGGGTATACGAGCAGTACTTC | TRBV7-2 | TRBD1 | - | TRBJ2-7
CASSPSPPGAANTGELFF | TGTGCCAGTAGTCCGTCCCCCCCAGGTGCCGCGAACACCGGGGAGCTGTTTTTT | TRBV19 | - | - | TRBJ2-2
CASSFVLETDTQYF | TGTGCCAGCAGCTTCGTCCTAGAGACAGATACGCAGTATTTT | TRBV5-6 | - | - | TRBJ2-3
CASSKSNPGTSGGEFF | TGTGCCAGCAGCAAATCCAACCCCGGGACTAGCGGGGGAGAGTTCTTC | TRBV7-2 | TRBD2 | - | TRBJ2-1
CASSLVGQQETQYF | TGTGCCAGCAGCTTAGTGGGACAGCAAGAGACCCAGTACTTC | TRBV7-2 | TRBD1 | - | TRBJ2-5
CASSLVGQGRYEQYF | TGTGCCAGCAGCTTAGTGGGACAGGGGAGGTACGAGCAGTACTTC | TRBV7-2 | TRBD1 | - | TRBJ2-7
CASSLATSGRYTDTQYF | TGTGCCAGCAGCTTGGCGACTAGCGGGCGGTACACAGATACGCAGTATTTT | TRBV5-4 | TRBD2 | - | TRBJ2-3
CASSFQQGNQETQYF | TGTGCCAGCAGTTTCCAGCAGGGAAACCAAGAGACCCAGTACTTC | TRBV27 | - | - | TRBJ2-5
CASSSVSGSPYEQYF | TGCGCCAGCAGCTCGGTTAGCGGGAGCCCCTACGAGCAGTACTTC | TRBV5-1 | TRBD2 | few | TRBJ2-7
CASSGLIRDRRGYEQYF | TGTGCCAGCAGTGGATTGATCCGGGACAGGCGCGGCTACGAGCAGTACTTC | TRBV25-1 | TRBD1 | - | TRBJ2-7
CASSMFEVSSYNEQFF | TGTGCCAGTAGTATGTTCGAGGTTAGCTCCTACAATGAGCAGTTCTTC | TRBV19 | - | few | TRBJ2-1